These 22 T cell receptor beta chains share one sample of origin, sequenced in a study of blood T cell repertoires in COVID-19 (dated by TCRdb to the early 2020s). Library prep was done by the immunoSEQ multiplex PCR assay. This is the immuneACCESS table as TCRdb keeps it, with only in-frame sequences that have V and J called. A part of the clones is gone; compared with another copy, unresolved V genes explain less than half, and the rest is unexplained. The sample table shows 370,000 or so clones, and 87% are seen once. The top ten clonotypes cover approximately 1.2% of the sample. The sequenced sample consisted of PBMCs or T cells enriched from blood (not recorded which). Receptors originate from a young man who had recovered from COVID-19.

This clone was seen once. The chain couples TRBV3-1 (or the pseudogene TRBV3-2) to TRBJ2-5, with TRBD1 matching over 7 bases. The junction had 6 bases not matched to a gene; V was cut back by 1 base and J by 7 bases. Germline lookup yields CDR1 LGHDT and CDR2 YNNKEL (reference sequence). The CDR3 is 14 amino acids. CDR3 amino acids: CASSQGQGSWTQYF. CDR3 nucleotides: TGTGCCAGCAGCCAAGGACAGGGCTCTTGGACCCAGTACTTC.

There are a few counts of this clone. This CDR3 is CASSQRQGAKGNTIYF. The CDR3 DNA follows: TGTGCCAGCAGCCAGAGACAGGGGGCGAAAGGAAACACCATATATTTT. The chain employs TRBV14 and TRBJ1-3; 10 nucleotides line up with TRBD1. V shed 3 bases, J shed 4 bases, and the junction held 6 bases outside the gene matches. Germline V CDR1 and CDR2: SGHDN, FVKESK. There are 16 residues in the CDR3.

In nucleotides, the CDR3 is TGTGCCAGCAGTCCCCCCGGGGGGGCACGAGCTTTCTTT. The encoded protein is CASSPPGGARAFF. V usage is TRBV27 and J usage is TRBJ1-1; tentative D call: TRBD1 (6 bases). CDR1 and CDR2 (germline): MNHEY, SMNVEV (reference sequence). The germline V and J ends were trimmed by 5 bases and 10 bases, with 17 bases remaining between them. This CDR3 spans 13 amino acids.

The CDR3 coding sequence is TGTGCCAGTAGTACGACAGGGGGCGTCGATGGCTACACCTTC. It is translated as CASSTTGGVDGYTF. V and J are TRBV19 and TRBJ1-2, with 10 bases fitting TRBD1. The germline gives CDR1 LNHDA, CDR2 SQIVND (reference sequence). The CDR3 consists of 14 residues. V was clipped by 4 bases and J by 6 bases; unmatched bases: 5.

V and J are TRBV15 and TRBJ2-7, with 8 bases lining up with TRBD1. Germline V gene sequence: CDR1 LNHNV, CDR2 YYDKDF (reference sequence). The trim removed 3 bases at V and 3 bases at J, leaving 7 bases unmatched. CDR3 length equals 15 residues. The CDR3 is CATSSQWTGHYEQYF. CDR3 DNA: TGTGCCACCAGCAGCCAGTGGACAGGGCACTACGAGCAGTACTTC.

The chain links TRBV9 to TRBJ2-3; possibly TRBD2 for D (6 bases). CDR3 size: 14 residues. CDR1 and CDR2 from the germline V gene are SGDLS and YYNGEE. V was shortened by 3 bases and J by 0 bases, with 8 bases between the two germline ends. The CDR3 bases are TGTGCCAGCAGCGCGGGACTGAGCACAGATACGCAGTATTTT. Its translation is CASSAGLSTDTQYF.

The rearrangement joins TRBV12-3 or TRBV12-4 to TRBJ1-2; 9 bases map to TRBD1. After removal of 5 bases from V and 7 bases from J, the junction contained 5 bases not matched to a gene. The CDR3 extends over 13 amino acids. This CDR3 is CASSPGTGLGYTF. The CDR3 DNA sequence: TGTGCCAGCAGTCCCGGGACAGGGCTTGGCTACACCTTC.

V is TRBV6-1 and J is TRBJ2-3; 8 bases map to TRBD2. Per the germline V gene, CDR1 is MNHNS and CDR2 is SASEGT. This CDR3 has 16 residues. The junction had 9 bases not matched to a gene; V was cut back by 3 bases and J by 4 bases. The CDR3 bases are TGTGCCAGCAGTGACCTCAGCCGGGGGGGTTCAGATACGCAGTATTTT. Its protein product is CASSDLSRGGSDTQYF.

The chain uses TRBV30 and TRBJ2-7, with 9 bases fitting TRBD1. The CDR3 runs 14 residues. CDR1 and CDR2 (germline): GTSNPN, SVGIG (reference sequence). V lost 0 bases, J lost 4 bases, and 4 bases stayed unmatched. The CDR3 here is CAWSVGTGLYEQYF. The CDR3, as DNA: TGTGCCTGGAGTGTGGGGACAGGGCTATACGAGCAGTACTTC.

As to this clone: Relative to the germline gene, one junction end is altered; a read error may explain this. This CDR3 is CASSLAPDTLNSEAFF. DNA of the CDR3: TGTGCCAGCAGCTTAGCCCCGGACACCCTGAACAGTGAAGCTTTCTTT. The rearrangement joins TRBV7-9 to TRBJ1-1; perhaps TRBD1 as D (5 bases). Germline V gene sequence: CDR1 SEHNR, CDR2 FQNEAQ (reference sequence). The CDR3 covers 16 residues.

The chain is built from TRBV18 and TRBJ2-6; tentative D call: TRBD1 (6 bases). Germline CDR1 KGHSH, CDR2 LQKENI. Trimming cost V 0 bases and J 2 bases, with 14 bases left between them. The CDR3 contains 18 residues. CDR3 sequence reads: CASSPPGRGAAGANVLTF. In DNA form, the CDR3 reads TGTGCCAGCTCACCACCCGGCAGGGGCGCTGCTGGGGCCAACGTCCTGACTTTC.

V and J are TRBV30 and TRBJ1-1; 7 nucleotides match TRBD1. The germline CDR1 and CDR2 sequences are GTSNPN and SVGIG (reference sequence). The V segment lost 3 bases and the J segment 5 bases; nucleotides outside the gene matches: 3. The CDR3 is 12 amino acids. CDR3 DNA sequence: TGTGCCTGGAGAAGGGGGCATACTGAAGCTTTCTTT. Its translation: CAWRRGHTEAFF.

This clone was observed once. The V call is TRBV5-1, the J call TRBJ1-2, with 9 bases matching TRBD1. Trimming removed 0 bases from V and 6 bases from J; junction bases left unmatched: 3. The CDR3 has 14 residues. Germline CDR1 SGHRS, CDR2 YFSETQ. The CDR3 protein is CASSLGDRVDGYTF. The CDR3 DNA reads TGCGCCAGCAGCTTGGGGGACAGGGTAGATGGCTACACCTTC.

In the case of this clone: This specimen includes other DNA sequences encoding the same CDR3. V usage is TRBV5-1 and J usage is TRBJ1-3; D is uncertain. With 0 bases removed from V and 0 bases from J, the gap between germline ends came to 7 bases. The germline CDR1 and CDR2 sequences are SGHRS and YFSETQ. This CDR3 spans 15 amino acids. The DNA for the CDR3 is TGCGCCAGCAGCTTGGCCGGGGTCTCTGGAAACACCATATATTTT. This sequence encodes CASSLAGVSGNTIYF.

V gene TRBV25-1 combines with J gene TRBJ1-1; 8 bases agree with TRBD1. Germline CDR1 reads MGHDK; CDR2 reads SYGVNS. This CDR3 spans 14 amino acids. Trimming cost V 3 bases and J 6 bases; bases outside gene matches: 6. The CDR3 nucleotides are TGTGCCAGCAGTGATTCAGGGGGCAGGGCTGAAGCTTTCTTT. Its protein is CASSDSGGRAEAFF.

The chain uses TRBV19 and TRBJ1-4; tentatively, D is TRBD1 (5 bases). Trimming shortened V by 4 bases and J by 7 bases, and 13 bases separated the two germline ends. Germline V CDR1 and CDR2: LNHDA, SQIVND (reference sequence). The CDR3 consists of 14 residues. The CDR3 region has the DNA TGTGCCAGTAGTAAAGGCTGGCAGGGTGAAAAACTGTTTTTT. Translated: CASSKGWQGEKLFF.

The gene calls are TRBV2 and TRBJ1-2; D possibly corresponds to TRBD1 (5 bases). CDR1 and CDR2 from the germline V gene are SNHLY and FYNNEI. Trimming took off 3 bases at V and 4 bases at J, with 12 bases between the two ends. The CDR3 loop spans 14 amino acids. The CDR3 DNA sequence: TGTGCCAGCAGTGAGACGACAGTGAGCTATGGCTACACCTTC. This translates into CASSETTVSYGYTF.

Notes on this clone: This same CDR3 is encoded by further DNA sequences in the sample. The chain uses TRBV24-1 and TRBJ1-2; D gene ambiguous. Germline-derived CDR1 and CDR2 are KGHDR and SFDVKD. Trimming removed 4 bases from V and 3 bases from J, with 5 bases in between. This CDR3 region has 12 residues. CDR3 sequence: CATSDSDYGYTF. The CDR3 DNA reads TGTGCCACCAGTGACAGCGACTATGGCTACACCTTC.

The chain has TRBV7-2 and TRBJ1-2, with 7 bases identical to TRBD1. Trimming removed 5 bases from V and 8 bases from J; junction bases left unmatched: 8. The CDR3 runs to 13 residues. Germline V CDR1 and CDR2: SGHTA, FQGNSA. DNA for the CDR3: TGTGCCAGCAGCCCGACAGGGTTTCGGGGCTACACCTTC. Translated: CASSPTGFRGYTF.

The CDR3 is CASSYSTDRSNQPQHF. CDR3 coding DNA: TGTGCCAGCAGTTACTCAACGGACAGAAGCAATCAGCCCCAGCATTTT. This rearrangement joins TRBV6-5 to TRBJ1-5, with D perhaps TRBD1 (6 bases). V lost 0 bases and J lost 1, with 10 bases in between. The germline V gene has CDR1 MNHEY and CDR2 SVGAGI. CDR3 length: 16 amino acids.

The CDR3 sequence is CASSFQGNTEAFF. CDR3 in DNA: TGTGCCAGCAGCTTCCAGGGGAACACTGAAGCTTTCTTT. The genes are TRBV7-3 and TRBJ1-1, with a weak D call TRBD1 (5 bases). Germline CDR1 is SGHTA and CDR2 is FQGTGA. Trimming pared 3 bases from V and 1 base from J, leaving 6 bases between. This CDR3 is 13 amino acids long.

J is TRBJ1-6 and V is TRBV19; possible D gene TRBD1, 5 bases. The CDR3 totals 14 residues. Trimming cost V 7 bases and J 5 bases, with 12 bases left between them. In germline, CDR1 is LNHDA, CDR2 SQIVND (reference sequence). This CDR3 reads CASKEGGDNSPLHF. The CDR3 DNA reads TGTGCCAGTAAGGAGGGAGGGGATAATTCACCCCTCCACTTT. The full variable domain, with the rest looked up from reference TRBV19 and TRBJ1-6, is DGGITQSPKYLFRKEGQNVTLSCEQNLNHDAMYWYRQDPGQGLRLIYYSQIVNDFQKGDIAEGYSVSREKKESFPLTVTSAQKNPTAFYLCASKEGGDNSPLHFGNGTRLTVT.